The source of this T cell receptor (beta chain) is a study of regulatory dendritic cells for organ transplantation. Looking at the study overall: Day 6 dendritic cell cultures were stimulated with LPS.

The assay was immunoSEQ multiplex PCR, and TCRdb's table has in-frame clones only and misses some. Of some 4,300 clones listed, 70% to 75% are singletons. As regards this clone: No antigen is known for it.

Allogeneic regulatory or mature dendritic cells were co-cultured for about 5 days with CFSE-labeled sorted T cells at 1:10. General study results and limits: Of resting T cell subsets, memory CD8+ had the most alloreactive clonotypes.

V lost 6 bases, J lost 3 bases, and 17 bases lay in between. Germline V gene sequence: CDR1 SEHNR, CDR2 FQNEAQ (reference sequence). This CDR3 has 15 residues. This TCR came from a human donor in good health. The sequenced material came from memory CD8+ T cells from blood cultured with dendritic cells. Subset noted: CD45RO+ memory T cells. The chain employs TRBV7-9 and TRBJ1-1; D might be TRBD1 (5 bases). The CDR3 sequence: CASRTVLRADTEAFF. The CDR3 DNA is TGTGCCAGCAGGACAGTCCTCCGGGCTGACACTGAAGCTTTCTTT.